A single sample gave rise to the 24 T cell receptor beta chains below, sequenced in a study of response to subunit inactivated influenza vaccine. TCRdb reprocessed the RT-PCR reads with MiXCR, giving one entry per CDR3 protein. The repertoire has about 240,000 distinct CDR3 sequences, 12% of them found once; the top ten carry about 7.8%. Source: non-naive T cells sorted from PBMCs, taken approximately 15 days before vaccination. The receptors were sampled from a man over 45 who received an inactivated influenza vaccine.

This clonotype was recorded a few times. This chain joins TRBV5-6 and TRBJ1-2, with D perhaps TRBD1 (5 bases). V gave up 1 base and J gave up 8 bases, with 9 bases separating them. This CDR3 comprises 12 residues. Looked up from germline, CDR1 is SGHDT and CDR2 is YYEEEE. The CDR3 DNA follows: TGTGCCAGCAGCTTGTCAGGGATCGGCTACACCTTC. Translating it yields CASSLSGIGYTF.

This clonotype was observed a few times. CDR3 amino acids: CASSLDRGESNQPQHF. The CDR3 DNA follows: TGTGCCAGCAGCTTAGATCGGGGTGAGAGCAATCAGCCCCAGCATTTT. The rearrangement joins TRBV11-2 to TRBJ1-5, with D hard to call. Trimming stripped 0 bases from V and 1 base from J, with 10 bases between. From germline, CDR1 is SGHAT and CDR2 FQNNGV. CDR3 length: 16 residues.

In this sample, this clonotype turned up a few times. The chain is built from TRBV9 and TRBJ1-1; D ambiguous. The germline V gene has CDR1 SGDLS and CDR2 YYNGEE. The CDR3 loop spans 16 amino acids. V shed 0 bases and J shed 6 bases, with 18 bases lying between them. The CDR3: CASSVAEVSGNAEAFF. CDR3 nucleotides: TGTGCCAGCAGCGTAGCCGAGGTAAGCGGAAACGCTGAAGCTTTCTTT.

This clonotype was counted at least ten times. This chain uses TRBV14 with TRBJ2-2; D is possibly TRBD2 (5 bases). V was trimmed by 4 bases and J by 14 bases, leaving 14 bases between them. The germline gives CDR1 SGHDN, CDR2 FVKESK. This CDR3 has 12 residues. CDR3 in DNA: TGTGCCAGCAGCCCCGACTACCTGACACTGTTTTTT. Protein sequence: CASSPDYLTLFF. The full variable domain, its missing parts supplied by reference TRBV14 and TRBJ2-2, is EAGVTQFPSHSVIEKGQTVTLRCDPISGHDNLYWYRRVMGKEIKFLLHFVKESKQDESGMPNNRFLAERTGGTYSTLKVQPAELEDSGVYFCASSPDYLTLFFGEGSRLTVL.

This clonotype was seen at least ten times. The rearrangement joins TRBV12-3 or TRBV12-4 to TRBJ1-5; perhaps TRBD1 as D (6 bases). This CDR3 region has 12 residues. V gave up 9 bases and J gave up 2 bases, with 8 bases separating them. The CDR3 protein is CASNRGNQPQHF. The CDR3 coding sequence is TGTGCCAGTAACAGGGGCAATCAGCCCCAGCATTTT.

This clonotype turned up a few times. This chain connects TRBV20-1 to TRBJ1-1; possibly TRBD1 for D (5 bases). Trimming took off 3 bases at V and 0 bases at J, with 11 bases between the two ends. Germline CDR1 and CDR2: DFQATT and SNEGSKA (reference sequence). CDR3 length: 14 residues. DNA of the CDR3: TGCAGTGCTAGTCAGGGTATCATGAACACTGAAGCTTTCTTT. This codes for CSASQGIMNTEAFF.

This clonotype was counted at least ten times. V gene TRBV7-8 combines with J gene TRBJ2-7; 11 bases are shared with TRBD1. Per germline, CDR1 SGHVS and CDR2 FQNEAQ. The CDR3 is 15 residues long. V was pared by 5 bases and J by 7 bases, with 10 bases of the junction left unmatched. The CDR3: CASSPPDRGLWEQYF. The DNA of the CDR3 is TGTGCCAGCAGCCCTCCGGACAGGGGGCTGTGGGAGCAGTACTTC.

A word on this clonotype: Because the CDR3 is missing its conserved closing phenylalanine or tryptophan, this is likely a read error. V usage is TRBV5-6 and J usage is TRBJ2-1; no definite D call. V was shortened by 4 bases and J by 3 bases, with 14 bases between the two germline ends. CDR3 length: 15 amino acids. The germline V gene has CDR1 SGHDT and CDR2 YYEEEE. The CDR3 protein is CASSPGLRGYNEQFS. The CDR3 coding sequence is TGTGCCAGCAGCCCCGGGCTCCGCGGCTACAATGAGCAGTTCTCC.

In its sample, this clonotype was seen a few times. The rearrangement joins TRBV6-2 or TRBV6-3 to TRBJ2-4, with 9 bases matching TRBD2. The CDR3 extends over 19 amino acids. Per the germline V gene, CDR1 is MNHEY and CDR2 is SVGEGT. V lost 2 bases and J lost 0; bases outside the gene matches: 11. The CDR3 loop reads CASSYDVAGVELAKNIQYF. CDR3 DNA sequence: TGTGCCAGCAGTTACGATGTAGCGGGAGTTGAGCTAGCCAAAAACATTCAGTACTTC.

This clonotype was counted at least ten times. The chain combines TRBV5-1 with TRBJ1-4; D gene ambiguous. Germline V CDR1 and CDR2: SGHRS, YFSETQ. The V end lost 2 bases, the J end lost 8 bases, and 16 bases lay between the germline ends. The CDR3 is 15 residues long. CDR3 nucleotides: TGCGCCAGCAGCTTCTCCGGGCCCCGAGGGGAAAAACTGTTTTTT. This codes for CASSFSGPRGEKLFF.

There are a few counts of this clonotype. The chain joins TRBV27 to TRBJ2-1, with TRBD2 matching 11 bases. This CDR3 spans 20 amino acids. In germline, CDR1 is MNHEY, CDR2 SMNVEV (reference sequence). V trimming: 6 bases; J trimming: 0 bases; junction bases outside the gene matches: 16. This CDR3 is CASSSPRGSGRAGSYNEQFF. The CDR3 DNA reads as TGTGCCAGCAGCTCCCCGAGGGGTAGCGGGAGGGCTGGCTCCTACAATGAGCAGTTCTTC.

This clonotype was seen a few times. This chain uses TRBV28 with TRBJ2-1; 7 nucleotides line up with TRBD2. Looked up from germline, CDR1 is MDHEN and CDR2 is SYDVKM. J lost 3 bases, V lost 6 bases, and 14 bases had no gene match. This CDR3 has 17 amino acids. This chain's CDR3 is CASRLNLGGDFYNEQFF. The CDR3 coding sequence is TGTGCCAGCAGACTAAATTTGGGGGGGGACTTCTACAATGAGCAGTTCTTC.

Only a few counts were recorded for this clonotype. The chain joins TRBV11-2 to TRBJ1-2; 9 positions match TRBD1. Looked up from germline, CDR1 is SGHAT and CDR2 is FQNNGV. Germline trimming cut 4 bases from V and 4 bases from J; bases unmatched to any gene: 4. CDR3 length: 14 amino acids. The CDR3 DNA is TGTGCCAGCAGCTCCTCGGGACAGGGCTATGGCTACACCTTC. Translating gives CASSSSGQGYGYTF.

The table lists this clonotype with a few counts. V and J are TRBV29-1 and TRBJ2-1; TRBD1 might be the D (6 bases). This CDR3 region has 15 residues. Trimming removed 1 base at V and 7 bases at J, with 17 bases between. CDR1 and CDR2 (germline): SQVTM, ANQGSEA. CDR3 DNA: TGCAGCGTTGAAGCGAGTGGGGGCAGATGGAATGAGCAGTTCTTC. Translating gives CSVEASGGRWNEQFF.

The sample holds a few counts of this clonotype. The CDR3: CASSMGGASTEAFF. In DNA form, the CDR3 reads TGTGCCAGCAGTATGGGGGGCGCCTCCACTGAAGCTTTCTTT. This rearrangement joins TRBV12-3 or TRBV12-4 to TRBJ1-1, with D perhaps matching TRBD1 (6 bases). V gave up 5 bases and J gave up 4 bases, with 14 bases separating them. CDR3 length: 14 amino acids.

This clonotype was counted only a few times. The chain combines TRBV7-2 with TRBJ2-3; tentative D call: TRBD2 (5 bases). The CDR3 is 15 amino acids. CDR1 is SGHTA, CDR2 FQGNSA, per germline. The ends were cut back, 5 bases at V and 4 bases at J, with 16 bases in the middle. CDR3 sequence: CASSRRSSSPDTQYF. DNA for the CDR3: TGTGCCAGCAGCCGAAGGTCTAGCTCCCCAGATACGCAGTATTTT.

This clonotype has more than one count but fewer than ten. J is TRBJ1-4 and V is TRBV5-8; D is uncertain. The CDR3 covers 15 residues. The ends were cut back, 4 bases at V and 1 base at J, with 11 bases in the middle. In germline, CDR1 is SGHTS, CDR2 YDEGEE. The CDR3 sequence: CASSGSARTNEKLFF. The CDR3 DNA reads as TGTGCCAGCAGCGGGTCGGCCAGAACTAATGAAAAACTGTTTTTT.

This clonotype was detected ten times or more. The chain couples TRBV5-5 to TRBJ2-5; D tentatively fits TRBD1 or TRBD2 (5 bases each). Trimming stripped 3 bases from V and 5 bases from J, with 14 bases between. Germline CDR1 is SGHKS and CDR2 is YYEKEE (reference sequence). The CDR3 contains 14 residues. Here the CDR3 reads CASSSGPLQETQYF. CDR3 bases: TGTGCCAGCAGCTCGGGACCACTCCAGGAGACCCAGTACTTC.

The chain uses TRBV5-1 and TRBJ1-6; a weak D match, TRBD1 (5 bases). Germline CDR1 SGHRS, CDR2 YFSETQ. This CDR3 region has 17 residues. Trimming took 0 bases from V and 3 from J, leaving 13 bases between them. The CDR3 is CASSLAPQGNYNSPLHF. CDR3 DNA sequence: TGCGCCAGCAGCTTGGCCCCCCAGGGTAACTATAATTCACCCCTCCACTTT. Combining the CDR3 with reference TRBV5-1 and TRBJ1-6 gives the whole variable domain KAGVTQTPRYLIKTRGQQVTLSCSPISGHRSVSWYQQTPGQGLQFLFEYFSETQRNKGNFPGRFSGRQFSNSRSEMNVSTLELGDSALYLCASSLAPQGNYNSPLHFGNGTRLTVT.

This clonotype was observed a handful of times. The rearrangement links TRBV12-5 to TRBJ1-2; 9 bases map to TRBD1. V gave up 4 bases and J gave up 7 bases; unmatched junction bases: 13. The germline gives CDR1 LGHNT, CDR2 FRNRAP. The CDR3 runs 16 residues. In DNA, the CDR3 is TGTGCTAGTGGTTGGGACACCGGGACAGGGCTGGGTGGCTACACCTTC. Residues: CASGWDTGTGLGGYTF. Combining the CDR3 with reference TRBV12-5 and TRBJ1-2 gives the whole variable domain DARVTQTPRHKVTEMGQEVTMRCQPILGHNTVFWYRQTMMQGLELLAYFRNRAPLDDSGMPKDRFSAEMPDATLATLKIQPSEPRDSAVYFCASGWDTGTGLGGYTFGSGTRLTVV.

This clonotype was detected only a few times. V usage is TRBV6-6 and J usage is TRBJ2-7; 7 bases map to TRBD2. CDR3 length equals 12 residues. V was clipped by 4 bases and J by 8 bases; unmatched bases: 5. Germline assignment: CDR1 MNHNY and CDR2 SVGAGI (reference sequence). The CDR3 loop is CASSSTTSQQYF. The CDR3 nucleotides are TGTGCCAGCAGTTCCACGACTAGCCAGCAGTACTTC.

The chain couples TRBV20-1 to TRBJ2-1, with TRBD1 matching over 7 bases. Looked up from germline, CDR1 is DFQATT and CDR2 is SNEGSKA (reference sequence). This CDR3 has 15 amino acids. With 0 bases clipped from V and 12 bases from J, the junction kept 14 bases outside the gene matches. The CDR3 region has the DNA TGCAGTGCTAGAGACGGGACAGCTCATAGTTTCGGGCAGTTCTTC. This encodes CSARDGTAHSFGQFF.

The sample holds many counts of this clonotype. V gene TRBV20-1 combines with J gene TRBJ1-4, with 8 bases that match TRBD1. Trimming took 2 bases from V and 4 from J; bases not matched to a gene: 9. CDR1 is DFQATT, CDR2 SNEGSKA, per germline (reference sequence). The CDR3 runs 16 residues. CDR3: CSARPRSGGVNEKLFF. In DNA, the CDR3 is TGCAGTGCTAGACCAAGGTCAGGGGGCGTTAATGAAAAACTGTTTTTT.

This clonotype occurred many times. The V gene is TRBV5-6, the J gene TRBJ2-5; D is undetermined. The germline CDR1 and CDR2 sequences are SGHDT and YYEEEE. V lost 4 bases and J lost 2, with 3 bases in between. The length of the CDR3 is 11 residues. CDR3 sequence (DNA): TGTGCCAGCAGCGATCAAGAGACCCAGTACTTC. Translating gives CASSDQETQYF.